This T cell receptor (beta chain) emerged from a study of OX40 agonist ivuxolimab in advanced cancers. Study at large: Ivuxolimab, an antibody that agonizes OX40 (CD134), was administered to the patients.

Per germline, CDR1 SGHDT and CDR2 YYEEEE. CDR3 length: 15 residues. Trimming took 2 bases from V and 3 from J, leaving 14 bases between them. Any history of autoimmune disease or systemic immunosuppression disqualified patients. Notes on this clone: The antigen remains undetermined.

Findings and limits, study-wide: A proportion of nonresponders additionally exhibited low normalized T-cell clonal expansion. Clonal expansion by week 6 occurred in CD4+ and CD8+ blood T cells (at 0.1 to 3.0 mg/kg).

TCRdb's copy holds only in-frame clones and misses some; the assay was immunoSEQ multiplex PCR. Here the sample spans some 80,000 clones, around nine tenths being singletons. V usage is TRBV5-6 and J usage is TRBJ1-2; a possible D gene is TRBD1 (6 bases). This material consisted of CD4+ or CD8+ T cells sorted from blood, taken in a trial of the OX40 agonist ivuxolimab. This clonotype was obtained from an adult with an advanced solid tumor such as melanoma, head and neck, liver or kidney cancer. CDR3 coding DNA: TGTGCCAGCAGCTTCCGCGGAGGGGGTTACTATGGCTACACCTTC. Amino acids: CASSFRGGGYYGYTF.